Sequencing of this T cell receptor beta chain was carried out in a study of beta chain features in type 1 diabetes. CDR3 length: 14 residues. V lost 2 bases, J lost 1 base, and 11 bases lay in between. CDR1 is GTSNPN and CDR2 is SVGIG in the germline V gene (reference sequence). Reverse transcribing all isolated RNA meant expressed TCRB transcripts were sequenced. Clones were read by immunoSEQ multiplex PCR, and TCRdb kept only the in-frame ones, dropping some. The sample contains roughly 250,000 clones, more than 65% of which appear only once. This receptor was obtained from a young man in good health. The chain uses TRBV30 and TRBJ1-1; D is unresolved. The sequenced material came from naive CD4+ T cells from blood. CDR3 residues: CAWSRRHGNTEAFF. Written as DNA, the CDR3 is TGTGCCTGGAGTAGAAGGCATGGGAACACTGAAGCTTTCTTT.